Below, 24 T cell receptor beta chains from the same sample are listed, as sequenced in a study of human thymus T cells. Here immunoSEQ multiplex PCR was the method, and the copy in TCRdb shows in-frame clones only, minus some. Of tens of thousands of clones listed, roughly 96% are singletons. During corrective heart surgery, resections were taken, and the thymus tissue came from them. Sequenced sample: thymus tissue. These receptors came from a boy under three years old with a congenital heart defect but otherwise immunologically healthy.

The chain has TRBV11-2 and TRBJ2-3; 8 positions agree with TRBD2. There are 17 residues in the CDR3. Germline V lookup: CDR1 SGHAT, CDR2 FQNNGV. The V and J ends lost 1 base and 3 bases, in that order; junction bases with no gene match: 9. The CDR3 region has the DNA TGTGCCAGCAGCTTAGGGCGGGAACCGGGAGGGACAGATACGCAGTATTTT. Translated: CASSLGREPGGTDTQYF. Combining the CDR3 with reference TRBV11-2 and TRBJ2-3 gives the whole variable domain EAGVAQSPRYKIIEKRQSVAFWCNPISGHATLYWYQQILGQGPKLLIQFQNNGVVDDSQLPKDRFSAERLKGVDSTLKIQPAKLEDSAVYLCASSLGREPGGTDTQYFGPGTRLTVL.

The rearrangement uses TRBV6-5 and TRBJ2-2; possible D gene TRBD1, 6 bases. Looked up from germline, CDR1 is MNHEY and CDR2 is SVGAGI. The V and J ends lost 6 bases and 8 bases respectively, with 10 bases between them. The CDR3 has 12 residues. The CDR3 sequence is CASRTGQGELFF. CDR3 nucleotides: TGTGCCAGCAGGACCGGACAGGGGGAGCTGTTTTTT.

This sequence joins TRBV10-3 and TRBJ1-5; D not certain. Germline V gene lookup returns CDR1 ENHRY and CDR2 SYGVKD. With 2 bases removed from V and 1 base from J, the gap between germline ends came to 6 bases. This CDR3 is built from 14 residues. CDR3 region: CAISETRSNQPQHF. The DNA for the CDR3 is TGTGCCATCAGTGAGACGAGGAGCAATCAGCCCCAGCATTTT.

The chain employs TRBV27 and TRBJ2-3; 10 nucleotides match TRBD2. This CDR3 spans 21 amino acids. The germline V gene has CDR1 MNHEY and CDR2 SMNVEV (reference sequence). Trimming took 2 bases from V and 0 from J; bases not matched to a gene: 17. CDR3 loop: CASSLRQNLWTSGPSTDTQYF. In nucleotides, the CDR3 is TGTGCCAGCAGTTTACGACAGAACCTATGGACTAGCGGACCCAGCACAGATACGCAGTATTTT.

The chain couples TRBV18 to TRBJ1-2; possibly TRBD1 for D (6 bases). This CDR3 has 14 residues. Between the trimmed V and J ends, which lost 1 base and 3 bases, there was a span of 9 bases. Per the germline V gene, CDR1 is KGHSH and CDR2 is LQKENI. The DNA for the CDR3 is TGTGCCAGCTCACCACAGGGACAAGACTATGGCTACACCTTC. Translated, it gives CASSPQGQDYGYTF.

CDR3 DNA: TGTGCCACGAGTCAGACAGCTGGAAACACCATATATTTT. It translates to CATSQTAGNTIYF. The chain has TRBV6-1 and TRBJ1-3; a weak D match, TRBD1 (5 bases). The CDR3 has 13 residues. Germline V gene sequence: CDR1 MNHNS, CDR2 SASEGT. V lost 10 bases, J lost 2 bases, and 12 bases lay in between.

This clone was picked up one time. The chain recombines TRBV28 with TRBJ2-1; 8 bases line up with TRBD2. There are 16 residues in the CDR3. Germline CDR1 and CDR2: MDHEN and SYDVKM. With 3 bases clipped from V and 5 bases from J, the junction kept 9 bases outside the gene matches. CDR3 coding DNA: TGTGCCAGCAGTTTGCAGCGGGAGACCCACCACAATGAGCAGTTCTTC. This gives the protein CASSLQRETHHNEQFF.

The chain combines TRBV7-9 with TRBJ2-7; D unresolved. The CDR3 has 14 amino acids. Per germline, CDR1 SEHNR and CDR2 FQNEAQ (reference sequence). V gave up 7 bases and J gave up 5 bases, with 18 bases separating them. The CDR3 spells CASTGTDWLDEQYF. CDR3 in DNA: TGTGCCAGCACTGGTACTGACTGGCTGGACGAGCAGTACTTC.

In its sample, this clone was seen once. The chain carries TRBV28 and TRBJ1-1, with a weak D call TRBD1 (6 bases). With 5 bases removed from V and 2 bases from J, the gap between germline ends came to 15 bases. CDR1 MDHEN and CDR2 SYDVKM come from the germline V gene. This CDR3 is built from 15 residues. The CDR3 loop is CASSPPGHLNTEAFF. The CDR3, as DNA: TGTGCCAGCAGTCCCCCGGGACACCTAAACACTGAAGCTTTCTTT.

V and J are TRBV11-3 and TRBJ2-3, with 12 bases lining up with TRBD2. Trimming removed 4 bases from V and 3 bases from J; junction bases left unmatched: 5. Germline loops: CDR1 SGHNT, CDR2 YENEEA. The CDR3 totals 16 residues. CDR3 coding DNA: TGTGCCAGCAGCTCAGGACTAGCGGGGCTTACAGATACGCAGTATTTT. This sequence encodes CASSSGLAGLTDTQYF.

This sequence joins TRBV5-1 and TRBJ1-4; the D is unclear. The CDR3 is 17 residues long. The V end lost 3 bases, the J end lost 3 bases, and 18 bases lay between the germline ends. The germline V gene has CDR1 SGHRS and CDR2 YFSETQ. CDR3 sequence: CASSSSTRSEANEKLFF. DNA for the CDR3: TGCGCCAGCAGCTCCTCGACAAGAAGCGAGGCTAATGAAAAACTGTTTTTT.

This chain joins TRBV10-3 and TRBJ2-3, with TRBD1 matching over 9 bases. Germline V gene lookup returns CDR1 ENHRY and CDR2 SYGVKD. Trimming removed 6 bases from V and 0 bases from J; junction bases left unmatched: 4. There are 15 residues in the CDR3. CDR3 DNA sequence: TGTGCCATCAGAGAGGACAGGGGAAGCACAGATACGCAGTATTTT. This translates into CAIREDRGSTDTQYF.

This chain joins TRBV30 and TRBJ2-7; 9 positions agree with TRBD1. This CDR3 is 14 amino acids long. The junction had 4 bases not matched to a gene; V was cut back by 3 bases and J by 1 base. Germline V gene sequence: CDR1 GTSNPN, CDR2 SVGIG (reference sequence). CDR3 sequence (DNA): TGTGCCTGGAGCGGGACAGGGAAGTCCTACGAGCAGTACTTC. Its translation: CAWSGTGKSYEQYF.

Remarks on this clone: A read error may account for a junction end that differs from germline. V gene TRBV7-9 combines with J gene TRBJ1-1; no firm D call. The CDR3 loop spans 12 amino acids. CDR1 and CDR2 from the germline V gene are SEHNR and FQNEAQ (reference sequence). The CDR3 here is CVSGQPNTEAFF. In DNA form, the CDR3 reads TGTGTCAGCGGGCAGCCGAACACTGAAGCTTTCTTT.

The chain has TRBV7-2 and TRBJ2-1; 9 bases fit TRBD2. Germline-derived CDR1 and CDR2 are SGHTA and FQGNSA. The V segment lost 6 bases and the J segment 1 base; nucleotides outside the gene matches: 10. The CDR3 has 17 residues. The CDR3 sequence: CASSKRGRGGSYNEQFF. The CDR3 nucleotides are TGTGCCAGCAGTAAGCGTGGGCGGGGGGGATCCTACAATGAGCAGTTCTTC.

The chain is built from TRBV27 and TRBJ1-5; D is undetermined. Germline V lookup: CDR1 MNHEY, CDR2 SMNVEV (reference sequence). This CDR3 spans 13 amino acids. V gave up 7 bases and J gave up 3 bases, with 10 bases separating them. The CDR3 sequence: CASKEGSNQPQHF. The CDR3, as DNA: TGTGCCAGCAAAGAGGGTTCCAATCAGCCCCAGCATTTT.

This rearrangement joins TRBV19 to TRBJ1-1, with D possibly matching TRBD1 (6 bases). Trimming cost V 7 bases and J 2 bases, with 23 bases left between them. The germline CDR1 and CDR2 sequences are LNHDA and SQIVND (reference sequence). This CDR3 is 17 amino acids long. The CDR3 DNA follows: TGTGCCAGTAATCGCCTTTGGGGGGCATCGATAAACACTGAAGCTTTCTTT. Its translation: CASNRLWGASINTEAFF. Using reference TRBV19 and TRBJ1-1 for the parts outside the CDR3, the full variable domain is DGGITQSPKYLFRKEGQNVTLSCEQNLNHDAMYWYRQDPGQGLRLIYYSQIVNDFQKGDIAEGYSVSREKKESFPLTVTSAQKNPTAFYLCASNRLWGASINTEAFFGQGTRLTVV.

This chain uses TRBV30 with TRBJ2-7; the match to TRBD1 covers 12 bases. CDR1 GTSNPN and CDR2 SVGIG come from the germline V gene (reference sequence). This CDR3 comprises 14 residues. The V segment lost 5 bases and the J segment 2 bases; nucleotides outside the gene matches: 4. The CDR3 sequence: CAWRDRGPPYEQYF. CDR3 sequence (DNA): TGTGCCTGGCGGGACAGGGGGCCCCCCTACGAGCAGTACTTC. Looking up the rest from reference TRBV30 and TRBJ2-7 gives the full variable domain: SQTIHQWPATLVQPVGSPLSLECTVEGTSNPNLYWYRQAAGRGLQLLFYSVGIGQISSEVPQNLSASRPQDRQFILSSKKLLLSDSGFYLCAWRDRGPPYEQYFGPGTRLTVT.

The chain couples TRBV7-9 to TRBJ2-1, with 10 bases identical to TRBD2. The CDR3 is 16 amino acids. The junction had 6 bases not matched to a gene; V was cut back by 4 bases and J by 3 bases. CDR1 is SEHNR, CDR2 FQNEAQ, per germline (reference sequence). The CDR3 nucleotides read TGTGCCAGCAGCTCCTGGACTAGCGGCCTCTACAATGAGCAGTTCTTC. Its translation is CASSSWTSGLYNEQFF.

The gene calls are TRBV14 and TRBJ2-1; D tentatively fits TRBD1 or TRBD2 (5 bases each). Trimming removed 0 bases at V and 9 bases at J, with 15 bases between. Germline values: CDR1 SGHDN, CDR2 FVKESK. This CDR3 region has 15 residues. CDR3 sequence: CASSQDGRVEGEQFF. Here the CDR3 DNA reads TGTGCCAGCAGCCAAGATGGCAGGGTTGAGGGTGAGCAGTTCTTC.

Here the CDR3 reads CASSATSGGPNTGELFF. CDR3 nucleotide sequence: TGTGCCAGCAGTGCCACTAGCGGGGGTCCGAACACCGGGGAGCTGTTTTTT. This chain uses TRBV25-1 with TRBJ2-2; TRBD2 matches at 11 bases. CDR1 is MGHDK, CDR2 SYGVNS, per germline. This CDR3 contains 17 residues. With 4 bases clipped from V and 0 bases from J, the junction kept 4 bases outside the gene matches.

CDR3 sequence: CATKLRCGRSYTF. DNA of the CDR3: TGTGCCACCAAGCTAAGATGCGGTCGTAGCTACACCTTC. The gene calls are TRBV19 and TRBJ1-2; no clear D. Germline-derived CDR1 and CDR2 are LNHDA and SQIVND (reference sequence). V lost 10 bases and J lost 9, with 21 bases in between. This CDR3 has 13 residues.

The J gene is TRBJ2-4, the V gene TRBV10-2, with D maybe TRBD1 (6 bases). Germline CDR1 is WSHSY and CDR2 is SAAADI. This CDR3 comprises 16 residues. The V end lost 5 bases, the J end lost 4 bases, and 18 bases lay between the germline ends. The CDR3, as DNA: TGCGCCAGCAGTAAGGGGGTGACGGACGGGAAAAACATTCAGTACTTC. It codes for CASSKGVTDGKNIQYF.

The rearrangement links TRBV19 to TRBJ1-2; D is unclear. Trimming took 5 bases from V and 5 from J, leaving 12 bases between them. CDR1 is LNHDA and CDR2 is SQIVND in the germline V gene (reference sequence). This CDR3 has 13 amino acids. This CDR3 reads CASSPRVLYGYTF. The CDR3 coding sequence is TGTGCCAGTAGTCCGCGGGTCCTATATGGCTACACCTTC. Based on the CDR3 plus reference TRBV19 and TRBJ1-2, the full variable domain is DGGITQSPKYLFRKEGQNVTLSCEQNLNHDAMYWYRQDPGQGLRLIYYSQIVNDFQKGDIAEGYSVSREKKESFPLTVTSAQKNPTAFYLCASSPRVLYGYTFGSGTRLTVV.